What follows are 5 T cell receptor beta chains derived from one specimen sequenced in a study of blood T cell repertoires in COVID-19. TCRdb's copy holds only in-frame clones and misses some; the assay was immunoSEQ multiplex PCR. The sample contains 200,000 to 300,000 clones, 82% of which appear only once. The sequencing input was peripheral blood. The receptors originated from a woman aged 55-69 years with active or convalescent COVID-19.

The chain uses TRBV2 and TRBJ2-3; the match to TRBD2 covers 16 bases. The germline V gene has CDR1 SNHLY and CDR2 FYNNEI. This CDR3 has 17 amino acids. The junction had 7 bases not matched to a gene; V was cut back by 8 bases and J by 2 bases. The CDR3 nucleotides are TGTGCCAGCGGGACTAGCGGGGGGGTACTCAACACAGATACGCAGTATTTT. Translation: CASGTSGGVLNTDTQYF.

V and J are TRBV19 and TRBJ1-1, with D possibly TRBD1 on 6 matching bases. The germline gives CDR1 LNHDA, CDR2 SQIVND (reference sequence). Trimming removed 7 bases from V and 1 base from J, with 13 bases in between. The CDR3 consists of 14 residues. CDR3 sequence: CASNLQGTNTEAFF. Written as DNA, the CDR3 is TGTGCCAGTAACCTACAGGGTACGAACACTGAAGCTTTCTTT.

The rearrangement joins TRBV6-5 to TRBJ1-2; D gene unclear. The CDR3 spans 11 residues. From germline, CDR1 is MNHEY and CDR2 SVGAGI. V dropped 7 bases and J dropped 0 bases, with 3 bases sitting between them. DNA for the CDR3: TGTGCCAGCACGGCTAACTATGGCTACACCTTC. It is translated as CASTANYGYTF.

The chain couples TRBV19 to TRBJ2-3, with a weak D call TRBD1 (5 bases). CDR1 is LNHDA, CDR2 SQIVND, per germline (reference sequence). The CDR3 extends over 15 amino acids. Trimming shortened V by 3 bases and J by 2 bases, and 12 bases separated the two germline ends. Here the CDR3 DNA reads TGTGCCAGTAGTATGTGGGAAGGGGACACAGATACGCAGTATTTT. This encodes CASSMWEGDTDTQYF.

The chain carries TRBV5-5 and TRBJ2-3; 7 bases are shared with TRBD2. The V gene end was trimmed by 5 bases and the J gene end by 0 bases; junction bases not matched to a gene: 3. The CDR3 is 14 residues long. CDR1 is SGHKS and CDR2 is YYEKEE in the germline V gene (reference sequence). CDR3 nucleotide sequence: TGTGCCAGCAGGCCTAGCGGCAGCACAGATACGCAGTATTTT. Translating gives CASRPSGSTDTQYF. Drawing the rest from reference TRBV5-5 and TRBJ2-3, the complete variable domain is DAGVTQSPTHLIKTRGQQVTLRCSPISGHKSVSWYQQVLGQGPQFIFQYYEKEERGRGNFPDRFSARQFPNYSSELNVNALLLGDSALYLCASRPSGSTDTQYFGPGTRLTVL.